This TCR beta chain was recorded in a study of blood T cell repertoires in COVID-19. Study summary: Acute and convalescent COVID-19 samples came from the United States, Italy and Spain. The analysed material was cDNA or gDNA that came from T cells, B-cell-depleted T cells, or PBMCs.

Original analysis: The assay estimated nucleated cells by amplifying reference gene primers. Clones were read by immunoSEQ multiplex PCR, and TCRdb kept only the in-frame ones, dropping some. V, J and clone size are those of that table, while D and trimming were read from the DNA. Of 200,000 to 300,000 clones listed, approximately 90% are singletons. The CDR3 is 18 amino acids. The junction had 17 bases not matched to a gene; V was cut back by 3 bases and J by 8 bases. CDR1 SGDLS and CDR2 YYNGEE come from the germline V gene. The material sequenced was peripheral blood. The receptor was derived from a woman in her thirties or forties with acute or convalescent COVID-19. The chain uses TRBV9 and TRBJ2-1; 10 nucleotides agree with TRBD2. The CDR3 DNA reads as TGTGCCAGCAGCGATTGGGCTAGCGGGGGCCCGAGGGGGCATGAGCAGTTCTTC. Protein: CASSDWASGGPRGHEQFF.